This entry describes one T cell receptor beta chain. The data derive from a study of blood T cell repertoires in COVID-19. Overall study: Samples representing acute and convalescent COVID-19 were sourced from the United States, Italy and Spain. PBMCs, B-cell-depleted T cells, or T cells provided the cDNA or gDNA that made up the material.

Original analysis: Reference gene primer amplification in the assay estimated nucleated cell counts. The repertoire was sequenced with immunoSEQ multiplex PCR; TCRdb's copy has only in-frame clones and lacks some. Clonal size and the V and J genes are those of that table, whereas D and trimming came from the DNA. The table has roughly 63,000 clones, about 74% seen once. Specimen: peripheral blood. This sequence was found in a woman of 80 years or more with acute or convalescent COVID-19.

CDR3 loop: CASSISGGPTEAFF. DNA of the CDR3: TGTGCCAGTAGTATTAGTGGTGGGCCCACTGAAGCTTTCTTT. The chain has TRBV19 and TRBJ1-1; unclear D gene. Per the germline V gene, CDR1 is LNHDA and CDR2 is SQIVND (reference sequence). The V gene lost 3 bases and the J gene lost 4 bases, with 12 bases spanning the gap. CDR3 size: 14 residues.